This T cell receptor beta chain came from a study of OX40 agonist ivuxolimab in advanced cancers. Overall study context: Hepatocellular carcinoma, melanoma, renal cell or head and neck cancer was diagnosed in the dose-escalation patients. Subjects had a mean age of roughly 60 years, with a range of about 20 to 85; around 84% were male.

Germline CDR1 is SGHDT and CDR2 is YYEEEE. The CDR3 runs 14 residues. V lost 2 bases, J lost 4 bases, and 12 bases lay in between. About this clone: Its cognate antigen is unknown.

The data were produced by immunoSEQ multiplex PCR, yet TCRdb's version contains in-frame clones alone and is incomplete. The repertoire includes roughly 52,000 clones, 70% to 90% of them detected once, and more than 1% sits in the top ten. Study outcomes and limitations: Among expanded peripheral T cells, antigen specificity went undetermined. Low levels of normalized T-cell clonal expansion also appeared in some nonresponders.

This rearrangement joins TRBV5-6 to TRBJ1-2; a weak D match, TRBD1 (6 bases). The sequenced sample was CD4+ or CD8+ T cells sorted from blood, obtained in a trial of the OX40 agonist ivuxolimab. This clonotype was obtained from an adult with an advanced solid tumor such as melanoma, head and neck, liver or kidney cancer. The CDR3: CASSFRGRGYGYTF. As DNA, the CDR3 is TGTGCCAGCAGCTTCAGGGGACGAGGCTATGGCTACACCTTC.